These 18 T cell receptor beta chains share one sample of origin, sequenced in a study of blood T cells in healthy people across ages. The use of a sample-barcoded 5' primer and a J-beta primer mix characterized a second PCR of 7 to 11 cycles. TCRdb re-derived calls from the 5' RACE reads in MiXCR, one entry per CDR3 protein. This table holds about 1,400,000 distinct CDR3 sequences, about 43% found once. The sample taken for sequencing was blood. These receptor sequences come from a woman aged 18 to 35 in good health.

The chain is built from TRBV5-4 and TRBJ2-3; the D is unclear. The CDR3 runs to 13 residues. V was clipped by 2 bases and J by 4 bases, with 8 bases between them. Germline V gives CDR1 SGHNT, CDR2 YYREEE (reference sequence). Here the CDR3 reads CASSFPVADTQYF. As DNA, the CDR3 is TGTGCCAGCAGCTTTCCCGTCGCAGATACGCAGTATTTT. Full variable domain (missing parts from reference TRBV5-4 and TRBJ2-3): ETGVTQSPTHLIKTRGQQVTLRCSSQSGHNTVSWYQQALGQGPQFIFQYYREEENGRGNFPPRFSGLQFPNYSSELNVNALELDDSALYLCASSFPVADTQYFGPGTRLTVL.

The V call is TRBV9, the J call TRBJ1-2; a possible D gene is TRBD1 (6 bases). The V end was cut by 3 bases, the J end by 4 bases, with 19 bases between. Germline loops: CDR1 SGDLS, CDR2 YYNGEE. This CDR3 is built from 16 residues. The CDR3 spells CASSGFEGGLGYGYTF. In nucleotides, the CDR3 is TGTGCCAGCAGCGGTTTTGAAGGGGGGTTAGGCTATGGCTACACCTTC.

The DNA for the CDR3 is TGCGCCAGCAGCGTGAGGGGGGACTACAATGAGCAGTTCTTC. This translates into CASSVRGDYNEQFF. The chain uses TRBV5-1 and TRBJ2-1; D possibly matches TRBD1 or TRBD2 (6 bases each). The CDR3 spans 14 residues. Germline assignment: CDR1 SGHRS and CDR2 YFSETQ. The V end was cut by 4 bases, the J end by 3 bases, with 11 bases between.

The CDR3 reads CAISDDSEVYEQYF. In nucleotides, the CDR3 is TGTGCCATCAGTGACGACAGCGAAGTCTACGAGCAGTACTTC. The chain couples TRBV10-3 to TRBJ2-7, with D maybe TRBD1 (5 bases). The CDR3 is 14 residues long. Germline V gene data show CDR1 as ENHRY and CDR2 as SYGVKD. Trimming removed 3 bases from V and 3 bases from J, with 12 bases in between.

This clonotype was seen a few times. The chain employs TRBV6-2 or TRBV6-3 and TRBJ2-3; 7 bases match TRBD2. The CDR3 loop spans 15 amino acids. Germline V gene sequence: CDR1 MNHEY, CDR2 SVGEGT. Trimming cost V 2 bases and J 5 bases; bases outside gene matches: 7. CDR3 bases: TGTGCCAGCAGTTACGCGGACCGCGGGAGAGATACGCAGTATTTT. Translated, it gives CASSYADRGRDTQYF.

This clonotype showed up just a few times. The CDR3 DNA is TGTGCCAGCAGTGCGACTAGCGGGAGTCCCTACGAGCAGTACTTC. Protein product: CASSATSGSPYEQYF. This chain joins TRBV6-1 and TRBJ2-7; 12 positions agree with TRBD2. The V and J ends lost 4 bases and 2 bases, in that order; junction bases with no gene match: 3. Germline values: CDR1 MNHNS, CDR2 SASEGT. The CDR3 length is 15 residues.

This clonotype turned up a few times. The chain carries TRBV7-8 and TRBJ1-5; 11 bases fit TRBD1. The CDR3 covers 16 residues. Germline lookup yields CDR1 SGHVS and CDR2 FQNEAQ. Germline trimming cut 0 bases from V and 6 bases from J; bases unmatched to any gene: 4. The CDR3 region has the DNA TGTGCCAGCAGCTTAGCGGGACAGGGGGTTACTCAGCCCCAGCATTTT. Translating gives CASSLAGQGVTQPQHF.

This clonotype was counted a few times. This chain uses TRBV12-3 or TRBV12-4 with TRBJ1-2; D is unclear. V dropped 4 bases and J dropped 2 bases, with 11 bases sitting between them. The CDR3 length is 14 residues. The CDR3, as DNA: TGTGCCAGCAGTTCTCGGCAGATAAACTATGGCTACACCTTC. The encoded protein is CASSSRQINYGYTF.

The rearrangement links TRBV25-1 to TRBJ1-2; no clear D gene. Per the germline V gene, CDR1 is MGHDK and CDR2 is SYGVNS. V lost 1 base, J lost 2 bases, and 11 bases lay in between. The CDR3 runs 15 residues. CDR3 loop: CASSESRGINYGYTF. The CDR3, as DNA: TGTGCCAGCAGTGAATCCCGAGGGATAAACTATGGCTACACCTTC.

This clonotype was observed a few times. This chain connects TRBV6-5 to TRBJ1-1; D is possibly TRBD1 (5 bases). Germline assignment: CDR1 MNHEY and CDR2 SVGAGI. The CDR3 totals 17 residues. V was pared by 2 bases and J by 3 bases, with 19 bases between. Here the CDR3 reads CASSYRRGGIRDTEAFF. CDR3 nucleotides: TGTGCCAGCAGTTACCGCCGGGGCGGTATCAGGGACACTGAAGCTTTCTTT.

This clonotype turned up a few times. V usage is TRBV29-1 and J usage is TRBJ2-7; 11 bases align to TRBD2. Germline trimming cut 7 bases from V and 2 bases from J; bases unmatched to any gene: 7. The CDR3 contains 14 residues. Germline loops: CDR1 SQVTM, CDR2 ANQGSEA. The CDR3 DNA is TGCAGCGCCCCGGGACTAGCGGCTACCTACGAGCAGTACTTC. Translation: CSAPGLAATYEQYF.

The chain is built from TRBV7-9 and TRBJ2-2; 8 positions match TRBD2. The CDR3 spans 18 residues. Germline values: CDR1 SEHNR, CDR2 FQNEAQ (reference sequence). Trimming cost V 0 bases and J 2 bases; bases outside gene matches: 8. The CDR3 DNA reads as TGTGCCAGCAGCTTAGCGTACACCCTAGCGGGTAACACCGGGGAGCTGTTTTTT. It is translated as CASSLAYTLAGNTGELFF.

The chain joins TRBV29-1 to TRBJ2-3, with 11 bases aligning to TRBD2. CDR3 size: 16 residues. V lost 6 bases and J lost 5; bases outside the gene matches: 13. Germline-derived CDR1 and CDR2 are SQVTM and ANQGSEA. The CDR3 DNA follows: TGCAGCGTGGACGGGACTAGCGGCACGGTAGGAGATACGCAGTATTTT. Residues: CSVDGTSGTVGDTQYF.

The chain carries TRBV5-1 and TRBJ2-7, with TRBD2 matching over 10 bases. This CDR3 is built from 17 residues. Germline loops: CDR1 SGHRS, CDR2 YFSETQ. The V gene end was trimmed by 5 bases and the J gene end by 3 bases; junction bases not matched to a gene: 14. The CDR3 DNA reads TGCGCCAGCAGTTGGAGTGTTTCGGGACTAGCGCGCTACGAGCAGTACTTC. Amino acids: CASSWSVSGLARYEQYF.

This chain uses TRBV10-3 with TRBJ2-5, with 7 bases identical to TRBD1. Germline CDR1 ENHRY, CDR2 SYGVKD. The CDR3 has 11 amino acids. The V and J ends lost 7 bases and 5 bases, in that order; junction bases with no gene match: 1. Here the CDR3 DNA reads TGTGCCATCATGACAGGGGAGACCCAGTACTTC. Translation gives CAIMTGETQYF.

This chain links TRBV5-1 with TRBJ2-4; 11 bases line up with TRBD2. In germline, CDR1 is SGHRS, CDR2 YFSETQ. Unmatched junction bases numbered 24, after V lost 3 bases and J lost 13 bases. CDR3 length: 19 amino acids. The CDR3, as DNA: TGCGCCAGCAGCTCCCGACTAGCGGGGCAGGCCAGCCCCCCCTACAAGCAGTACTTC. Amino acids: CASSSRLAGQASPPYKQYF.

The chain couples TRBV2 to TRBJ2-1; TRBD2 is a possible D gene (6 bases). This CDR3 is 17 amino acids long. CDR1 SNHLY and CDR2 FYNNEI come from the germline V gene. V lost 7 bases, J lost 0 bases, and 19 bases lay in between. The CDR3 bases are TGTGCCAGCAATCTCTATAGTGGGGGGAGCTCCTACAATGAGCAGTTCTTC. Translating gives CASNLYSGGSSYNEQFF.

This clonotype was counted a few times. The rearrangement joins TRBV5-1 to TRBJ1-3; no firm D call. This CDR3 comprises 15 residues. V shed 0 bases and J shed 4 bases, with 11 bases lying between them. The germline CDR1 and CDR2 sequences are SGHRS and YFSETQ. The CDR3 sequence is CASSLAGGSGNTIYF. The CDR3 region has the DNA TGCGCCAGCAGCTTGGCCGGCGGTTCCGGAAACACCATATATTTT.